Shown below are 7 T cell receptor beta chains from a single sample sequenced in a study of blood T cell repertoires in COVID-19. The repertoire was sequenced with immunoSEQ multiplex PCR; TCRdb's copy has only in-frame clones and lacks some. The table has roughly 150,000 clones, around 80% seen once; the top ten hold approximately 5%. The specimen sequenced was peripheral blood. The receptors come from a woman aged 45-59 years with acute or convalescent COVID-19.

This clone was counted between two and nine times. CDR3 residues: CASSRTDHYGYTF. Here the CDR3 DNA reads TGCGCCAGCAGCCGGACAGACCACTATGGCTACACCTTC. The chain employs TRBV5-1 and TRBJ1-2; possible D gene TRBD1, 6 bases. The CDR3 runs to 13 residues. From germline, CDR1 is SGHRS and CDR2 YFSETQ. V was shortened by 4 bases and J by 3 bases, with 10 bases between the two germline ends. Based on the CDR3 plus reference TRBV5-1 and TRBJ1-2, the full variable domain is KAGVTQTPRYLIKTRGQQVTLSCSPISGHRSVSWYQQTPGQGLQFLFEYFSETQRNKGNFPGRFSGRQFSNSRSEMNVSTLELGDSALYLCASSRTDHYGYTFGSGTRLTVV.

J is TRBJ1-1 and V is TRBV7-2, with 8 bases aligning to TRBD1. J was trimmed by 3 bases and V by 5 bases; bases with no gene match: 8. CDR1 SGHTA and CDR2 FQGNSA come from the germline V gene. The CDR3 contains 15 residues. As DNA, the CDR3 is TGTGCCAGCAGCCATCTCGGACAGGGAGACACTGAAGCTTTCTTT. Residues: CASSHLGQGDTEAFF.

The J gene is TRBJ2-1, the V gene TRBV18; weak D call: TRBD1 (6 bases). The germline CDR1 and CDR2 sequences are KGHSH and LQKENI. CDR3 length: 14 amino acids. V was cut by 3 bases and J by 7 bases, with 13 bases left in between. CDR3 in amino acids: CASSPSSGENEQFF. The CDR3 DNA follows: TGTGCCAGCTCACCGTCTTCAGGGGAGAATGAGCAGTTCTTC.

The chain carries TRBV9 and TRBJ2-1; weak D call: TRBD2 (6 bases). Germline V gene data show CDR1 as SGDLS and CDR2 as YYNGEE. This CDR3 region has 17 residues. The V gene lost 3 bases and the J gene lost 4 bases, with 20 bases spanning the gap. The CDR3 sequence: CASSDRLVGGSYNEQFF. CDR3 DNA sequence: TGTGCCAGCAGCGACAGGTTGGTGGGGGGTTCATACAATGAGCAGTTCTTC.

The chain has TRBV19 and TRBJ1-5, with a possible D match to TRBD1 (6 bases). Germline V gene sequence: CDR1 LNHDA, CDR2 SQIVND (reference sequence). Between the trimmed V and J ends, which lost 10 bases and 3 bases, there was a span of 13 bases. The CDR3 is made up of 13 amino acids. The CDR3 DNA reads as TGTGCCACCCGGGACACCCACAATCAGCCCCAGCATTTT. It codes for CATRDTHNQPQHF.

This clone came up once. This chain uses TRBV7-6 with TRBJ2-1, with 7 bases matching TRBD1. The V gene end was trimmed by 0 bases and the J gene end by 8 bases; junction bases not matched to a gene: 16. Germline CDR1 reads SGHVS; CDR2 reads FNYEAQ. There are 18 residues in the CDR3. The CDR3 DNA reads TGTGCCAGCAGCTTAGCTAGTGGGAGACAGGGATATATCGATGAGCAGTTCTTC. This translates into CASSLASGRQGYIDEQFF.

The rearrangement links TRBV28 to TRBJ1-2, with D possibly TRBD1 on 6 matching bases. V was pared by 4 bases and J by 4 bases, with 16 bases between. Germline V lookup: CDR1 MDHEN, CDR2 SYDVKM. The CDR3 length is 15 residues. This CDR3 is CASSSARQGSYGYTF. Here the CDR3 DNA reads TGTGCCAGCAGTTCCGCCCGGCAGGGGAGCTATGGCTACACCTTC.